The 12 T cell receptor beta chains below all came from one sample that was sequenced in a study of CD8 T cells in ankylosing spondylitis. TCRdb re-analysed the 5' RACE reads in MiXCR, keeping a single row per CDR3 protein. The sample comprises 230,000 or so distinct CDR3 sequences, 20% to 30% of which are singletons, and roughly 0.6% rests with the top ten. Sequencing was carried out using blood, either unsorted or a sorted T cell fraction (not recorded which). Receptors were obtained from a male donor with ankylosing spondylitis or in good health (not recorded which).

The rearrangement uses TRBV27 and TRBJ2-3, with TRBD1 matching 8 bases. Unmatched junction bases numbered 11, after V lost 0 bases and J lost 0 bases. CDR1 MNHEY and CDR2 SMNVEV come from the germline V gene (reference sequence). The CDR3 totals 19 residues. CDR3 in DNA: TGTGCCAGCAGTTTATCGTTCTTTTGGACAGGGTCTAGCACAGATACGCAGTATTTT. Translated: CASSLSFFWTGSSTDTQYF.

Comment on this clonotype: A read error is possible here, since a much larger clone lies one base away. This chain links TRBV29-1 with TRBJ1-1, with D possibly matching TRBD1 (5 bases). Germline V gene sequence: CDR1 SQVTM, CDR2 ANQGSEA. The CDR3 is 12 amino acids. The CDR3 nucleotides are TGCAGTTCCAGGGAGATGGGGACTGAAGCTTTCTTT. As protein: CSSREMGTEAFF.

This clonotype was recorded at least ten times. The chain uses TRBV20-1 and TRBJ2-1; D remains ambiguous. CDR3 length: 14 residues. CDR1 DFQATT and CDR2 SNEGSKA come from the germline V gene (reference sequence). Trimming cost V 5 bases and J 7 bases, with 18 bases left between them. The CDR3 nucleotides read TGCAGTGCTTCCCCACCCGCCTCGGCGAATGAGCAGTTCTTC. Translation gives CSASPPASANEQFF.

This clonotype appeared many times. This chain uses TRBV3-1 with TRBJ1-1; tentatively, D is TRBD1 (6 bases). Germline lookup yields CDR1 LGHDT and CDR2 YNNKEL (reference sequence). V lost 1 base and J lost 1, with 13 bases in between. CDR3 size: 16 residues. The CDR3 reads CASSQAGGASNTEAFF. The DNA of the CDR3 is TGTGCCAGCAGCCAAGCGGGGGGGGCCTCGAACACTGAAGCTTTCTTT.

The rearrangement uses TRBV15 and TRBJ2-5, with 7 nucleotides matching TRBD2. CDR1 is LNHNV and CDR2 is YYDKDF in the germline V gene (reference sequence). Unmatched junction bases numbered 3, after V lost 0 bases and J lost 5 bases. This CDR3 contains 14 residues. CDR3 loop: CATSRDGGRETQYF. CDR3 in DNA: TGTGCCACCAGCAGAGACGGGGGGAGGGAGACCCAGTACTTC.

This clonotype was detected many times. The gene calls are TRBV20-1 and TRBJ2-3; TRBD2 is a possible D gene (6 bases). The CDR3 totals 16 residues. Per the germline V gene, CDR1 is DFQATT and CDR2 is SNEGSKA (reference sequence). Deletions cut 6 bases from V and 6 bases from J, with 25 bases between. CDR3 nucleotide sequence: TGCAGTGCGAACCGGGACTCAGCATCGGCGCTGGATACGCAGTATTTT. Translating gives CSANRDSASALDTQYF.

DNA for the CDR3: TGCAGCGTTGAAAAGGTCGCGGGGGACAATGAGCAGTTCTTC. This codes for CSVEKVAGDNEQFF. This chain uses TRBV29-1 with TRBJ2-1; TRBD2 matches at 7 bases. CDR3 length: 14 amino acids. CDR1 is SQVTM and CDR2 is ANQGSEA in the germline V gene. Unmatched junction bases numbered 6, after V lost 2 bases and J lost 5 bases.

In this sample, this clonotype turned up many times. V and J are TRBV29-1 and TRBJ2-2, with 7 bases that match TRBD1. Germline values: CDR1 SQVTM, CDR2 ANQGSEA. This CDR3 has 13 amino acids. V shed 1 base, J shed 7 bases, and the junction held 3 bases outside the gene matches. CDR3 bases: TGCAGCGTTGAAGCAGGGGGAATCGGGGAGCTGTTTTTT. Encoded protein: CSVEAGGIGELFF.

This clonotype was detected only a few times. The V call is TRBV10-3, the J call TRBJ2-5; no reliable D call. There are 12 residues in the CDR3. Trimming took 2 bases from V and 5 from J, leaving 6 bases between them. Germline-derived CDR1 and CDR2 are ENHRY and SYGVKD. The CDR3 DNA follows: TGTGCCATCAGTGAGCAAGGGGAGACCCAGTACTTC. It encodes CAISEQGETQYF.

The chain carries TRBV20-1 and TRBJ2-7, with TRBD1 matching 8 bases. This CDR3 has 15 amino acids. Germline CDR1 and CDR2: DFQATT and SNEGSKA (reference sequence). V shed 6 bases and J 7 bases; nucleotides not matched to a gene: 17. The CDR3 DNA reads as TGCAGTGCCACACCATACAGGGGGATGGGGAGGGAGCAGTACTTC. Protein product: CSATPYRGMGREQYF.

DNA of the CDR3: TGCAGTGCTAGAGGGGCTAGCGGGGCCGAGCAGTACTTC. This codes for CSARGASGAEQYF. J is TRBJ2-7 and V is TRBV20-1, with 9 bases identical to TRBD2. V was clipped by 1 base and J by 6 bases; unmatched bases: 4. Germline CDR1 and CDR2: DFQATT and SNEGSKA (reference sequence). The CDR3 totals 13 residues.

This clonotype was recorded many times. The chain joins TRBV29-1 to TRBJ1-5; D perhaps matches TRBD1 (5 bases). Trimming removed 5 bases at V and 0 bases at J, with 11 bases between. Germline V gives CDR1 SQVTM, CDR2 ANQGSEA. This CDR3 region has 14 residues. CDR3 in DNA: TGCAGCGTTCTAGGACACGGTAGCAATCAGCCCCAGCATTTT. Protein: CSVLGHGSNQPQHF. The full variable domain, in which reference TRBV29-1 and TRBJ1-5 provide the parts outside the CDR3, is SAVISQKPSRDICQRGTSLTIQCQVDSQVTMMFWYRQQPGQSLTLIATANQGSEATYESGFVIDKFPISRPNLTFSTLTVSNMSPEDSSIYLCSVLGHGSNQPQHFGDGTRLSIL.